The 20 T cell receptor beta chains below were found in one sample sequenced in a study of T cell clonotyping in hematopoietic cell transplantation. Produced via immunoSEQ multiplex PCR; TCRdb's table is partial and in-frame only. In the table there are 20,000 or so clones, roughly 88% of which are singletons. Time point: recipient sample about 28 days before transplant, after cytoreduction. The sequences come from peripheral blood mononuclear cells, collected before stem cell transplant. These receptors were taken from a man between 18 and 35 years old with biphenotypic leukemia. Some clones in this sample may be carry-over from other donors' samples.

The rearrangement links TRBV4-1 to TRBJ2-7, with 9 bases that match TRBD1. The CDR3 extends over 15 amino acids. J gave up 7 bases and V 0 bases, and 7 bases lay outside the gene matches. Germline CDR1 MGHRA, CDR2 YSYEKL. In DNA, the CDR3 is TGCGCCAGCAGCCAAGAGTGGACAGGGGTGGGGGAGCAGTACTTC. This sequence encodes CASSQEWTGVGEQYF.

The V gene is TRBV25-1, the J gene TRBJ2-7, with D maybe TRBD2 (5 bases). Germline values: CDR1 MGHDK, CDR2 SYGVNS. CDR3 length: 16 amino acids. V was cut by 3 bases and J by 0 bases, with 15 bases left in between. The CDR3 coding sequence is TGTGCCAGCAGTGATGCCCGGCGGGCCTCCTCCTACGAGCAGTACTTC. It is translated as CASSDARRASSYEQYF.

V usage is TRBV27 and J usage is TRBJ1-1; the D gene is possibly TRBD1 (5 bases). The CDR3 has 15 residues. The germline gives CDR1 MNHEY, CDR2 SMNVEV (reference sequence). Trimming stripped 6 bases from V and 3 bases from J, with 17 bases between. In nucleotides, the CDR3 is TGTGCCAGCAGCATGAATCCGGGACTTTACACTGAAGCTTTCTTT. This codes for CASSMNPGLYTEAFF.

This chain joins TRBV6-6 and TRBJ2-7; unclear D gene. The V gene lost 0 bases and the J gene lost 2 bases, with 11 bases spanning the gap. The CDR3 loop spans 15 amino acids. The V gene's germline CDR1 is MNHNY and CDR2 SVGAGI (reference sequence). CDR3 region: CASSYSMRETYEQYF. CDR3 coding DNA: TGTGCCAGCAGTTACTCGATGAGAGAGACCTACGAGCAGTACTTC.

This clone was observed once. The V call is TRBV6-5, the J call TRBJ2-7, with 7 positions matching TRBD1. The CDR3 sequence is 13 residues long. In germline, CDR1 is MNHEY, CDR2 SVGAGI. Trimming removed 6 bases from V and 6 bases from J; junction bases left unmatched: 8. The CDR3 nucleotides read TGTGCCAGCAGAATCGGGACAGCCCTCGAGCAGTACTTC. It is translated as CASRIGTALEQYF.

The CDR3 nucleotides are TGTGCCAGCAGCCCCCGCTTTCAGGGGGAGCTGTTTTTT. It translates to CASSPRFQGELFF. The chain combines TRBV14 with TRBJ2-2; D gene uncertain. Germline values: CDR1 SGHDN, CDR2 FVKESK. The CDR3 totals 13 residues. The V and J ends lost 4 bases and 8 bases respectively, with 11 bases between them.

The V call is TRBV7-3, the J call TRBJ1-2; 8 bases fit TRBD1. This CDR3 spans 17 amino acids. CDR1 SGHTA and CDR2 FQGTGA come from the germline V gene. Germline trimming cut 6 bases from V and 1 base from J; bases unmatched to any gene: 13. CDR3 in DNA: TGTGCCAGCAGTTCACAGGGGGGGGAGCGTCTTAACTATGGCTACACCTTC. It is translated as CASSSQGGERLNYGYTF.

J is TRBJ2-6 and V is TRBV19; D is unclear. V gave up 6 bases and J gave up 0 bases, with 9 bases separating them. The CDR3 loop spans 15 amino acids. The germline gives CDR1 LNHDA, CDR2 SQIVND (reference sequence). The CDR3 reads CASRSLSSGANVLTF. CDR3 DNA sequence: TGTGCCAGTAGATCCCTGAGCTCTGGGGCCAACGTCCTGACTTTC.

This clone was seen only once. This sequence joins TRBV9 and TRBJ1-4; D gene unclear. The CDR3 loop spans 16 amino acids. Trimming removed 3 bases at V and 8 bases at J, with 20 bases between. CDR1 and CDR2 from the germline V gene are SGDLS and YYNGEE. CDR3 coding DNA: TGTGCCAGCAGCGCGGACCCGGCCCTTGGGAGGGAAAAACTGTTTTTT. Encoded protein: CASSADPALGREKLFF.

The chain uses TRBV14 and TRBJ2-5, with 8 bases aligning to TRBD2. The CDR3 loop spans 15 amino acids. Unmatched junction bases numbered 7, after V lost 6 bases and J lost 1 base. CDR1 is SGHDN, CDR2 FVKESK, per germline. The CDR3 DNA reads TGTGCCAGCAGTTATTTTCGGGGGGGCCAAGAGACCCAGTACTTC. This encodes CASSYFRGGQETQYF.

This clone was observed a handful of times. J is TRBJ1-4 and V is TRBV5-1; D gene uncertain. The CDR3 has 15 residues. The V end lost 2 bases, the J end lost 6 bases, and 14 bases lay between the germline ends. CDR1 is SGHRS and CDR2 is YFSETQ in the germline V gene. The CDR3 loop is CASSFSLGPDEKLFF. CDR3 in DNA: TGCGCCAGCAGCTTTTCCTTAGGTCCGGATGAAAAACTGTTTTTT. The variable domain in full, completed from reference TRBV5-1 and TRBJ1-4, reads KAGVTQTPRYLIKTRGQQVTLSCSPISGHRSVSWYQQTPGQGLQFLFEYFSETQRNKGNFPGRFSGRQFSNSRSEMNVSTLELGDSALYLCASSFSLGPDEKLFFGSGTQLSVL.

CDR3 in amino acids: CASSAIPPSRPKRVGIRAQHF. CDR3 nucleotides: TGCGCCAGCAGTGCAATTCCTCCGAGCAGACCTAAAAGGGTAGGTATCAGGGCCCAGCATTTT. The rearrangement links TRBV23-1 to TRBJ1-5; D may be TRBD1 (5 bases). TRBV23-1 is an open reading frame whose function is uncertain. The germline V and J ends were trimmed by 5 bases and 11 bases, with 40 bases remaining between them. The CDR3 contains 21 residues.

The chain joins TRBV10-1 to TRBJ1-2; no reliable D call. The ends were cut back, 3 bases at V and 4 bases at J, with 9 bases in the middle. The germline gives CDR1 WNHNN, CDR2 SYGVQD (reference sequence). The CDR3 runs to 13 residues. The CDR3 DNA follows: TGCGCCAGCAGTGACAACCTGGGCTATGGCTACACCTTC. Translated: CASSDNLGYGYTF.

The chain joins TRBV6-1 to TRBJ1-5; D remains unclear. Trimming cost V 4 bases and J 7 bases, with 14 bases left between them. The CDR3 totals 14 residues. CDR1 and CDR2 (germline): MNHNS, SASEGT. CDR3 bases: TGTGCCAGCAGTGGCGGTCGGGGTGGCCAGCCCCAGCATTTT. This translates into CASSGGRGGQPQHF.

The chain combines TRBV4-1 with TRBJ1-1, with D perhaps matching TRBD1 (5 bases). Between the trimmed V and J ends, which lost 0 bases and 1 base, there was a span of 9 bases. Germline V gene sequence: CDR1 MGHRA, CDR2 YSYEKL. This CDR3 is 15 amino acids long. CDR3 amino acids: CASSQDRQGNTEAFF. The CDR3 coding sequence is TGCGCCAGCAGCCAAGATCGTCAGGGGAACACTGAAGCTTTCTTT.

The chain recombines TRBV7-9 with TRBJ1-2; no clear D. This CDR3 comprises 14 residues. The germline V gene has CDR1 SEHNR and CDR2 FQNEAQ (reference sequence). Trimming removed 0 bases at V and 0 bases at J, with 5 bases between. The chain's CDR3 is CASSLADSNYGYTF. The CDR3 DNA follows: TGTGCCAGCAGCTTAGCAGATTCTAACTATGGCTACACCTTC.

The V call is TRBV19, the J call TRBJ2-1; TRBD2 is a possible D gene (6 bases). This CDR3 has 16 amino acids. Looked up from germline, CDR1 is LNHDA and CDR2 is SQIVND (reference sequence). The V gene lost 1 base and the J gene lost 5 bases, with 15 bases spanning the gap. The CDR3 DNA reads TGTGCCAGTAGTATAGGTTTGGGGGGTGGAAACAATGAGCAGTTCTTC. This encodes CASSIGLGGGNNEQFF.

The chain links TRBV13 to TRBJ1-5; the D gene is possibly TRBD1 (5 bases). This CDR3 spans 15 amino acids. Germline V CDR1 and CDR2: PRHDT, FYEKMQ (reference sequence). Trimming took 0 bases from V and 4 from J, leaving 10 bases between them. In DNA, the CDR3 is TGTGCCAGCAGCTTAGGGCAGGGACTAAATCAGCCCCAGCATTTT. Translation: CASSLGQGLNQPQHF. Full variable domain (rest looked up from reference TRBV13 and TRBJ1-5): AAGVIQSPRHLIKEKRETATLKCYPIPRHDTVYWYQQGPGQDPQFLISFYEKMQSDKGSIPDRFSAQQFSDYHSELNMSSLELGDSALYFCASSLGQGLNQPQHFGDGTRLSIL.

V and J are TRBV4-1 and TRBJ1-6, with unresolved D. Germline V gives CDR1 MGHRA, CDR2 YSYEKL. The CDR3 runs 17 residues. With 0 bases removed from V and 0 bases from J, the gap between germline ends came to 9 bases. In DNA, the CDR3 is TGCGCCAGCAGCCAAGACCTCTTACGCTCCTATAATTCACCCCTCCACTTT. Its protein product is CASSQDLLRSYNSPLHF.

This sequence joins TRBV19 and TRBJ1-2; possible D gene TRBD1, 5 bases. V was cut by 6 bases and J by 0 bases, with 11 bases left in between. The CDR3 is made up of 14 amino acids. The germline V gene has CDR1 LNHDA and CDR2 SQIVND (reference sequence). The CDR3 nucleotides read TGTGCCAGTAGACCCCGGGACCCTAACTATGGCTACACCTTC. Residues: CASRPRDPNYGYTF.